These 30 T cell receptor beta chains originate from one sample sequenced in a study of T cell changes during pregnancy in multiple sclerosis. Generated by immunoSEQ multiplex PCR, the TCRdb table keeps only in-frame clones and is missing some. Among fewer than 75,000 clones listed, less than 95% were seen once. The source material was peripheral blood, sampled after pregnancy. Receptors were obtained from a female donor in good health, enrolled as a control in a pregnancy study.

Concerning this clone: The same CDR3 also results from other DNA sequences found in this sample. The chain employs TRBV7-9 and TRBJ1-5; tentatively, D is TRBD1 (5 bases). The germline V gene has CDR1 SEHNR and CDR2 FQNEAQ (reference sequence). Between the trimmed V and J ends, which lost 3 bases and 5 bases, there was a span of 8 bases. The CDR3 spans 13 residues. The CDR3: CASSLGGDQPQHF. Written as DNA, the CDR3 is TGTGCCAGCAGCTTGGGGGGGGATCAGCCCCAGCATTTT.

DNA of the CDR3: TGTGCCAGCAGCTTATACAAGGGGAATGAGCAGTTCTTC. Residues: CASSLYKGNEQFF. The J gene is TRBJ2-1, the V gene TRBV7-2; D is perhaps TRBD1 (5 bases). The germline CDR1 and CDR2 sequences are SGHTA and FQGNSA. Between the trimmed V and J ends, which lost 2 bases and 7 bases, there was a span of 9 bases. CDR3 length: 13 amino acids.

The chain has TRBV6-1 and TRBJ1-5; D remains unclear. The CDR3 consists of 11 residues. V gave up 6 bases and J gave up 5 bases, with 5 bases separating them. CDR1 is MNHNS, CDR2 SASEGT, per germline. This CDR3 reads CASSHDQPQHF. In DNA form, the CDR3 reads TGTGCCAGCAGCCATGATCAGCCCCAGCATTTT.

The chain couples TRBV29-1 to TRBJ1-2, with 10 bases aligning to TRBD1. The germline CDR1 and CDR2 sequences are SQVTM and ANQGSEA. V shed 7 bases and J 1 base; nucleotides not matched to a gene: 9. This CDR3 has 15 amino acids. The CDR3 DNA is TGCAGCGGATCCGGGACAGGGGATTTTAACTATGGCTACACCTTC. This codes for CSGSGTGDFNYGYTF.

The chain employs TRBV7-2 and TRBJ2-2, with 12 bases fitting TRBD2. After removal of 2 bases from V and 6 bases from J, the junction contained 7 bases not matched to a gene. The CDR3 sequence is 17 residues long. Germline-derived CDR1 and CDR2 are SGHTA and FQGNSA. The CDR3 spells CASSLKTSGSSAGELFF. In nucleotides, the CDR3 is TGTGCCAGCAGCTTAAAGACTAGCGGGAGCAGCGCCGGGGAGCTGTTTTTT. The whole variable domain, remainder taken from reference TRBV7-2 and TRBJ2-2, is GAGVSQSPSNKVTEKGKDVELRCDPISGHTALYWYRQSLGQGLEFLIYFQGNSAPDKSGLPSDRFSAERTGGSVSTLTIQRTQQEDSAVYLCASSLKTSGSSAGELFFGEGSRLTVL.

This chain links TRBV2 with TRBJ2-1; the match to TRBD2 covers 11 bases. Germline-derived CDR1 and CDR2 are SNHLY and FYNNEI. The CDR3 sequence is 15 residues long. V was clipped by 5 bases and J by 6 bases; unmatched bases: 6. Written as DNA, the CDR3 is TGTGCCAGCAGTATGAGTCTAGCGGGAGGCAATGAGCAGTTCTTC. The encoded protein is CASSMSLAGGNEQFF. Together with reference TRBV2 and TRBJ2-1, the CDR3 gives the full variable domain: EPEVTQTPSHQVTQMGQEVILRCVPISNHLYFYWYRQILGQKVEFLVSFYNNEISEKSEIFDDQFSVERPDGSNFTLKIRSTKLEDSAMYFCASSMSLAGGNEQFFGPGTRLTVL.

The DNA of the CDR3 is TGCGCCAGCAGCCTGAGACCACAGTCACCCTACAATGAGCAGTTCTTC. Encoded protein: CASSLRPQSPYNEQFF. The chain couples TRBV5-1 to TRBJ2-1; D not certain. The V and J ends lost 4 bases and 2 bases respectively, with 16 bases between them. The germline gives CDR1 SGHRS, CDR2 YFSETQ. CDR3 length equals 16 residues.

This chain links TRBV7-3 with TRBJ2-1; 7 bases map to TRBD2. The CDR3 is made up of 15 amino acids. CDR1 SGHTA and CDR2 FQGTGA come from the germline V gene. Trimming took 5 bases from V and 3 from J; bases not matched to a gene: 7. The CDR3: CASSLSGALYNEQFF. DNA for the CDR3: TGTGCCAGCAGCCTAAGCGGGGCGCTCTACAATGAGCAGTTCTTC.

This chain joins TRBV4-3 and TRBJ2-2, with D perhaps TRBD2 (5 bases). The germline gives CDR1 LGHNA, CDR2 YSLEER. V was cut by 0 bases and J by 4 bases, with 12 bases left in between. The CDR3 runs 16 residues. CDR3 nucleotide sequence: TGCGCCAGCAGCCAAGATAAACCCCGGGGCACCGGGGAGCTGTTTTTT. This encodes CASSQDKPRGTGELFF.

The CDR3 region has the DNA TGTGCCAGCTCACCATTCGGGGATTATCAGCCCCAGCATTTT. This translates into CASSPFGDYQPQHF. V gene TRBV18 combines with J gene TRBJ1-5; the D is unclear. CDR1 and CDR2 from the germline V gene are KGHSH and LQKENI. This CDR3 region has 14 residues. V dropped 2 bases and J dropped 5 bases, with 10 bases sitting between them.

The rearrangement uses TRBV5-6 and TRBJ2-1, with D maybe TRBD2 (5 bases). This CDR3 has 15 residues. The V gene lost 4 bases and the J gene lost 0 bases, with 11 bases spanning the gap. Germline values: CDR1 SGHDT, CDR2 YYEEEE. The CDR3 loop is CASSATSYSYNEQFF. The CDR3 nucleotides read TGTGCCAGCAGCGCTACTAGTTACTCCTACAATGAGCAGTTCTTC. The full variable domain, its missing parts supplied by reference TRBV5-6 and TRBJ2-1, is DAGVTQSPTHLIKTRGQQVTLRCSPKSGHDTVSWYQQALGQGPQFIFQYYEEEERQRGNFPDRFSGHQFPNYSSELNVNALLLGDSALYLCASSATSYSYNEQFFGPGTRLTVL.

V gene TRBV5-1 combines with J gene TRBJ2-3, with TRBD2 matching over 9 bases. V trimming: 2 bases; J trimming: 2 bases; junction bases outside the gene matches: 6. The germline V gene encodes CDR1 SGHRS and CDR2 YFSETQ. This CDR3 spans 16 amino acids. The DNA of the CDR3 is TGCGCCAGCAGCTTTAGGCTAGCGGGACACACAGATACGCAGTATTTT. It encodes CASSFRLAGHTDTQYF.

The gene calls are TRBV21-1 and TRBJ2-1; the listed D gene, TRBD2, was not tested against the DNA. TRBV21-1 is a documented pseudogene. CDR3 length equals 21 residues. CDR3 protein: CASSKVGAGRARRSSYNEQFF. The CDR3 nucleotides read TGTGCCAGCAGCAAAGTAGGAGCGGGAAGAGCCCGAAGAAGCTCCTACAATGAGCAGTTCTTC.

The chain combines TRBV15 with TRBJ2-7; 8 bases match TRBD1. The CDR3 loop spans 15 amino acids. Per germline, CDR1 LNHNV and CDR2 YYDKDF (reference sequence). V lost 1 base to trimming and J lost 5 bases; unmatched junction nucleotides: 7. Here the CDR3 reads CATSRGGQVAHEQYF. CDR3 DNA sequence: TGTGCCACCAGCAGAGGGGGACAGGTCGCCCACGAGCAGTACTTC.

V and J are TRBV5-1 and TRBJ2-5, with 7 bases identical to TRBD2. Trimming took 7 bases from V and 1 from J; bases not matched to a gene: 7. The germline V gene has CDR1 SGHRS and CDR2 YFSETQ. This CDR3 is 14 amino acids long. CDR3 in amino acids: CASRVAGVQETQYF. The CDR3 DNA sequence: TGCGCCAGCCGAGTGGCGGGGGTCCAAGAGACCCAGTACTTC.

The sample holds a few counts of this clone. Written as DNA, the CDR3 is TGTGCTGGCGGGCGGTTTGCCCAAGATACGCAGTATTTT. Translation: CAGGRFAQDTQYF. J is TRBJ2-3 and V is TRBV7-9; D may be TRBD2 (5 bases). Germline V gene lookup returns CDR1 SEHNR and CDR2 FQNEAQ (reference sequence). The length of the CDR3 is 13 residues. Complete variable domain (other parts from reference TRBV7-9 and TRBJ2-3): DTGVSQNPRHKITKRGQNVTFRCDPISEHNRLYWYRQTLGQGPEFLTYFQNEAQLEKSRLLSDRFSAERPKGSFSTLEIQRTEQGDSAMYLCAGGRFAQDTQYFGPGTRLTVL.

This chain uses TRBV9 with TRBJ1-1; D ambiguous. CDR3 length equals 12 residues. Germline V gene sequence: CDR1 SGDLS, CDR2 YYNGEE. Trimming removed 0 bases from V and 11 bases from J, with 11 bases in between. CDR3 region: CASSVEGGRAFF. The CDR3 coding sequence is TGTGCCAGCAGCGTAGAAGGCGGTAGGGCTTTCTTT. Looking up the rest from reference TRBV9 and TRBJ1-1 gives the full variable domain: DSGVTQTPKHLITATGQRVTLRCSPRSGDLSVYWYQQSLDQGLQFLIQYYNGEERAKGNILERFSAQQFPDLHSELNLSSLELGDSALYFCASSVEGGRAFFGQGTRLTVV.

The rearrangement uses TRBV9 and TRBJ2-5; tentative D call: TRBD1 (6 bases). V lost 2 bases and J lost 5, with 19 bases in between. CDR1 SGDLS and CDR2 YYNGEE come from the germline V gene. The CDR3 spans 16 residues. The CDR3 loop is CASSVEGQFLGETQYF. The CDR3, as DNA: TGTGCCAGCAGCGTTGAAGGACAGTTCCTAGGGGAGACCCAGTACTTC.

The chain carries TRBV18 and TRBJ1-2; maybe TRBD1 (5 bases). Germline V gives CDR1 KGHSH, CDR2 LQKENI. This CDR3 is built from 15 residues. The V and J ends lost 1 base and 4 bases respectively, with 13 bases between them. DNA of the CDR3: TGTGCCAGCTCACCACGGGACGCGGGGGGCTATGGCTACACCTTC. Residues: CASSPRDAGGYGYTF. Supplemented by reference TRBV18 and TRBJ1-2, the full variable domain reads NAGVMQNPRHLVRRRGQEARLRCSPMKGHSHVYWYRQLPEEGLKFMVYLQKENIIDESGMPKERFSAEFPKEGPSILRIQQVVRGDSAAYFCASSPRDAGGYGYTFGSGTRLTVV.

The rearrangement joins TRBV6-5 to TRBJ2-2; 12 bases align to TRBD2. V lost 8 bases to trimming and J lost 8 bases; unmatched junction nucleotides: 6. From germline, CDR1 is MNHEY and CDR2 SVGAGI. CDR3 length equals 14 residues. This CDR3 is CASRLAGEVGELFF. The CDR3 nucleotides read TGTGCCAGCCGACTAGCGGGGGAAGTGGGGGAGCTGTTTTTT.

This clone is a singleton in its sample. The V call is TRBV5-1, the J call TRBJ2-5; 8 nucleotides match TRBD2. With V trimmed by 0 bases and J by 2 bases, 6 bases remained unmatched. There are 16 residues in the CDR3. The germline CDR1 and CDR2 sequences are SGHRS and YFSETQ. The CDR3 protein is CASSLAGRVPQETQYF. The DNA for the CDR3 is TGCGCCAGCAGCTTGGCCGGGAGGGTCCCTCAAGAGACCCAGTACTTC.

The CDR3 region has the DNA TGTGCCAGCAGCTCCGGGACTAGCGACACCGGGGAGCTGTTTTTT. Protein product: CASSSGTSDTGELFF. The chain joins TRBV11-3 to TRBJ2-2; 10 nucleotides match TRBD2. From germline, CDR1 is SGHNT and CDR2 YENEEA. The CDR3 is made up of 15 amino acids. V dropped 4 bases and J dropped 3; count of bases not matched to a gene: 2.

The chain combines TRBV18 with TRBJ1-2, with TRBD1 identical over 7 bases. J gave up 2 bases and V 3 bases, and 3 bases lay outside the gene matches. CDR1 and CDR2 from the germline V gene are KGHSH and LQKENI. This CDR3 is 14 amino acids long. The CDR3 loop reads CASSPSQGNYGYTF. CDR3 nucleotide sequence: TGTGCCAGCTCACCTTCACAGGGGAACTATGGCTACACCTTC. Full variable domain (outside the CDR3, taken from reference TRBV18 and TRBJ1-2): NAGVMQNPRHLVRRRGQEARLRCSPMKGHSHVYWYRQLPEEGLKFMVYLQKENIIDESGMPKERFSAEFPKEGPSILRIQQVVRGDSAAYFCASSPSQGNYGYTFGSGTRLTVV.

V and J are TRBV29-1 and TRBJ1-5; D is possibly TRBD1 (6 bases). This CDR3 has 14 residues. Trimming removed 4 bases at V and 4 bases at J, with 14 bases between. Germline-derived CDR1 and CDR2 are SQVTM and ANQGSEA. This chain's CDR3 is CSVGSGATNQPQHF. The CDR3 DNA sequence: TGCAGCGTTGGTTCAGGGGCTACGAATCAGCCCCAGCATTTT.

The rearrangement links TRBV5-1 to TRBJ2-7, with D uncertain. The V end lost 0 bases, the J end lost 3 bases, and 7 bases lay between the germline ends. CDR1 and CDR2 from the germline V gene are SGHRS and YFSETQ. The CDR3 length is 13 residues. CDR3 in amino acids: CASSLDGVYEQYF. CDR3 DNA: TGCGCCAGCAGCTTGGACGGAGTCTACGAGCAGTACTTC.

This sequence joins TRBV5-4 and TRBJ1-2; TRBD1 aligns across 9 bases. V lost 4 bases, J lost 2 bases, and 9 bases stayed unmatched. Germline CDR1 and CDR2: SGHNT and YYREEE (reference sequence). The CDR3 runs to 16 residues. CDR3 sequence: CASSPPGQGANYGYTF. The CDR3 nucleotides read TGTGCCAGCAGCCCACCGGGACAGGGAGCGAACTATGGCTACACCTTC.

The chain has TRBV5-1 and TRBJ2-1; TRBD2 might be the D (6 bases). The germline V gene has CDR1 SGHRS and CDR2 YFSETQ. V lost 0 bases, J lost 4 bases, and 14 bases lay in between. The CDR3 totals 16 residues. CDR3 in amino acids: CASSLGGVAAYNEQFF. The CDR3, as DNA: TGCGCCAGCAGCTTGGGTGGGGTAGCGGCTTACAATGAGCAGTTCTTC. Filled out from reference TRBV5-1 and TRBJ2-1, the complete variable domain reads KAGVTQTPRYLIKTRGQQVTLSCSPISGHRSVSWYQQTPGQGLQFLFEYFSETQRNKGNFPGRFSGRQFSNSRSEMNVSTLELGDSALYLCASSLGGVAAYNEQFFGPGTRLTVL.

This rearrangement joins TRBV5-8 to TRBJ2-3; 10 nucleotides agree with TRBD2. Germline V gives CDR1 SGHTS, CDR2 YDEGEE. CDR3 length: 17 residues. V shed 4 bases, J shed 0 bases, and the junction held 8 bases outside the gene matches. CDR3 residues: CASSPGASGGSTDTQYF. As DNA, the CDR3 is TGTGCCAGCAGCCCAGGAGCTAGCGGGGGTAGCACAGATACGCAGTATTTT.

The V and J genes are TRBV11-2 and TRBJ2-3; no reliable D call. The CDR3 has 15 residues. Trimming cost V 1 base and J 2 bases, with 10 bases left between them. Germline assignment: CDR1 SGHAT and CDR2 FQNNGV. CDR3 nucleotide sequence: TGTGCCAGCAGCTTAGTCAAAAGCTCCACAGATACGCAGTATTTT. Protein product: CASSLVKSSTDTQYF.

The rearrangement joins TRBV7-2 to TRBJ2-7, with D unresolved. V was clipped by 5 bases and J by 2 bases, with 4 bases between them. Per germline, CDR1 SGHTA and CDR2 FQGNSA. The CDR3 is 11 amino acids. CDR3 region: CASSPAYEQYF. CDR3 nucleotides: TGTGCCAGCAGCCCCGCCTACGAGCAGTACTTC.